The clone carrying this T cell receptor (beta chain) occurred once. The CDR3 loop spans 15 amino acids. V was shortened by 4 bases and J by 8 bases, with 15 bases between the two germline ends. In germline, CDR1 is SGHVS, CDR2 FQNEAQ. These data come from a study of T cells in Graves' hyperthyroidism and ophthalmopathy. The investigators amplified TCR beta CDR3 regions from RNA transcripts. RT-PCR in the first round (using the HTBI primer set) targeted the TCR CDR3. TCRdb called the multiplex PCR reads again in MiXCR, with one record for every CDR3 protein. This table holds 450,000 to 700,000 distinct CDR3 sequences, about 43% found once.

The sequencing sample was made of peripheral blood or thyroid tissue (not recorded which). This sequence joins TRBV7-8 and TRBJ1-6; TRBD1 might be the D (5 bases). This clonotype was obtained from an adult woman with Graves' disease, either hyperthyroidism or ophthalmopathy (not recorded which). Here the CDR3 reads CASSSEAGPYSPLHF. CDR3 bases: TGTGCCAGCAGCTCGGAGGCAGGGCCTTATTCACCCCTCCACTTT. The full variable domain, rest sourced from reference TRBV7-8 and TRBJ1-6, is GAGVSQSPRYKVAKRGQDVALRCDPISGHVSLFWYQQALGQGPEFLTYFQNEAQLDKSGLPSDRFFAERPEGSVSTLKIQRTQQEDSAVYLCASSSEAGPYSPLHFGNGTRLTVT.